The clone carrying this TCR beta chain was seen a handful of times. Its matching antigen is unknown. TCRdb used MiXCR to reprocess the reads, holding one entry per CDR3 protein. The sample lists more than 500,000 distinct CDR3 sequences, approximately 15% seen once, with 20% to 30% in the top ten. The record originates from a study of T cell repertoires in cytomegalovirus infection. General study findings and limits: Across the ex vivo response, the dominant clonotypes were HLA-C-restricted CMV-specific TCR beta clonotypes.

This CDR3 comprises 15 residues. Trimming took off 3 bases at V and 0 bases at J, with 9 bases between the two ends. Germline loops: CDR1 MGHRA, CDR2 YSYEKL. The chain combines TRBV4-1 with TRBJ2-1; a possible D gene is TRBD1 (5 bases). Sequencing used CD8+ T cells from PBMCs. This receptor was obtained from a human donor in good health (CMV status not recorded). Some clones in this sample may be carry-over from other donors' samples. The CDR3 protein is CASSHADISYNEQFF. In DNA, the CDR3 is TGCGCCAGCAGCCATGCGGACATCTCCTACAATGAGCAGTTCTTC.